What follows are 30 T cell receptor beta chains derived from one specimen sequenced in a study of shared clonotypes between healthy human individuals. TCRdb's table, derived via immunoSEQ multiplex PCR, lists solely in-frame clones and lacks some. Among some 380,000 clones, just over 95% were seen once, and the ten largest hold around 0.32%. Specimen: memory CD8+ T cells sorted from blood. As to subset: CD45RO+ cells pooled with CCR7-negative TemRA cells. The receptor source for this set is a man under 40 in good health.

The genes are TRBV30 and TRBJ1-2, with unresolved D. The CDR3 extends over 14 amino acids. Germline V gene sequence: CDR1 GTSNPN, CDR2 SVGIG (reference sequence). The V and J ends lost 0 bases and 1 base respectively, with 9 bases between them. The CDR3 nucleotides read TGTGCCTGGAGTGTACGCGAACTTAACTATGGCTACACCTTC. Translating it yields CAWSVRELNYGYTF.

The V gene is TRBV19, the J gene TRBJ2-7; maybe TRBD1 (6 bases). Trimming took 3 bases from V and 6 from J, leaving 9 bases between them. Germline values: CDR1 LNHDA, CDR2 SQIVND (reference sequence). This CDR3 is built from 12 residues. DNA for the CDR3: TGTGCCAGTAGTATGCCCAGGGGCGAGCAGTACTTC. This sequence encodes CASSMPRGEQYF.

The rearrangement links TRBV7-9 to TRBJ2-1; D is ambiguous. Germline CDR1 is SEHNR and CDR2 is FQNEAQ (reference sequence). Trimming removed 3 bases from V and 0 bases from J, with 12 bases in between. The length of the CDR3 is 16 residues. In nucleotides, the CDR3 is TGTGCCAGCAGCTTGGTGTGGATCAGCTCCTACAATGAGCAGTTCTTC. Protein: CASSLVWISSYNEQFF.

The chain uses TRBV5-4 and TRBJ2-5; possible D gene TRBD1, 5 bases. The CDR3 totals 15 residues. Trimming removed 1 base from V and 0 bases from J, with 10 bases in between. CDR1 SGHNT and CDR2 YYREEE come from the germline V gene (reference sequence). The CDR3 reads CASSLRTFYQETQYF. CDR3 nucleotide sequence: TGTGCCAGCAGCTTGCGGACATTCTACCAAGAGACCCAGTACTTC.

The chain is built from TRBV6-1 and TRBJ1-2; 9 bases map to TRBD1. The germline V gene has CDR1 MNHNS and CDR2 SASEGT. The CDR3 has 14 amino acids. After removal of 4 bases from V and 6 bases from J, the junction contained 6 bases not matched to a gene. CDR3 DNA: TGTGCCAGCAGTGGGGGGGACAGGGCCCATGGCTACACCTTC. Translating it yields CASSGGDRAHGYTF.

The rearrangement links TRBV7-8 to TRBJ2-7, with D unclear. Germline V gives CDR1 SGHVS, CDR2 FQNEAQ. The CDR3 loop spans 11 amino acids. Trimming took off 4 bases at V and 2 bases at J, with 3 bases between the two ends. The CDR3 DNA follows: TGTGCCAGCAGCTCTCCCTACGAGCAGTACTTC. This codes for CASSSPYEQYF. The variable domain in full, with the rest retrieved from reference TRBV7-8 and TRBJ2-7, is GAGVSQSPRYKVAKRGQDVALRCDPISGHVSLFWYQQALGQGPEFLTYFQNEAQLDKSGLPSDRFFAERPEGSVSTLKIQRTQQEDSAVYLCASSSPYEQYFGPGTRLTVT.

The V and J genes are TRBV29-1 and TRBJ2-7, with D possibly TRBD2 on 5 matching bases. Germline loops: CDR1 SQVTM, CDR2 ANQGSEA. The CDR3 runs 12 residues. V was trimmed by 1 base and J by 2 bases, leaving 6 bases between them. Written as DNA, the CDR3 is TGCAGCGTTGAAGTGGGAGCCTACGAGCAGTACTTC. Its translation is CSVEVGAYEQYF.

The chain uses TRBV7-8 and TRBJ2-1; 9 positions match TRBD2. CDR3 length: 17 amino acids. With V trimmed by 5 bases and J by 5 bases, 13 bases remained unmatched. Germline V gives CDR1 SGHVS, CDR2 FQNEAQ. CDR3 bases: TGTGCCAGCAGCCTAGATTACTCTAGCGGGATCCACAATGAGCAGTTCTTC. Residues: CASSLDYSSGIHNEQFF.

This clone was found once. CDR3 sequence reads: CASSSGASYNEQFF. The DNA of the CDR3 is TGTGCCAGCAGCTCCGGGGCCTCCTACAATGAGCAGTTCTTC. The rearrangement uses TRBV11-2 and TRBJ2-1; D possibly matches TRBD1 or TRBD2 (5 bases each). Germline V gene data show CDR1 as SGHAT and CDR2 as FQNNGV. V lost 4 bases to trimming and J lost 0 bases, with 7 bases between them. CDR3 length: 14 residues. The full variable domain, its missing parts supplied by reference TRBV11-2 and TRBJ2-1, is EAGVAQSPRYKIIEKRQSVAFWCNPISGHATLYWYQQILGQGPKLLIQFQNNGVVDDSQLPKDRFSAERLKGVDSTLKIQPAKLEDSAVYLCASSSGASYNEQFFGPGTRLTVL.

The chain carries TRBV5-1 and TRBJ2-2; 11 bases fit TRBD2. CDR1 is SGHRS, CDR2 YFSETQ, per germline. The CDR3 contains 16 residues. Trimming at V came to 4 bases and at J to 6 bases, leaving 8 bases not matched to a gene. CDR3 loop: CASSPTLAGGPGELFF. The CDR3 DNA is TGCGCCAGCAGCCCGACCCTAGCGGGAGGCCCCGGGGAGCTGTTTTTT. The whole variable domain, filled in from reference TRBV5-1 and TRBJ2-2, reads KAGVTQTPRYLIKTRGQQVTLSCSPISGHRSVSWYQQTPGQGLQFLFEYFSETQRNKGNFPGRFSGRQFSNSRSEMNVSTLELGDSALYLCASSPTLAGGPGELFFGEGSRLTVL.

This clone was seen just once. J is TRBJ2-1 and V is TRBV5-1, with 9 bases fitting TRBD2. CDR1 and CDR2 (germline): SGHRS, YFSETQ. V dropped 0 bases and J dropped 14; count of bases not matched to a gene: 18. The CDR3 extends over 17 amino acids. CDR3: CASSLVLIAGAADLKFF. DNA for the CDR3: TGCGCCAGCAGCTTGGTGCTTATAGCGGGAGCGGCGGATTTGAAGTTCTTC.

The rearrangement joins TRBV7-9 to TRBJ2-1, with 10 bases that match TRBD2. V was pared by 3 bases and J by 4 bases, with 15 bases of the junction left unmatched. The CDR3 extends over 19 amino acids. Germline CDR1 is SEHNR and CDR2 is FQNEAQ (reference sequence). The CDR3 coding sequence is TGTGCCAGCAGCTTTCGGGGGAACCTCGGACTAGCGGATTACAATGAGCAGTTCTTC. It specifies CASSFRGNLGLADYNEQFF.

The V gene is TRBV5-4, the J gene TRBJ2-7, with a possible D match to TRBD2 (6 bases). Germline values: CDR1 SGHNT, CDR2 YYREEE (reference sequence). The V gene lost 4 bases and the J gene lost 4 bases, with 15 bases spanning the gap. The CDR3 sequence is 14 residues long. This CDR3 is CASSPGSLSYEQYF. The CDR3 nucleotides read TGTGCCAGCAGCCCCGGGAGCCTTTCTTACGAGCAGTACTTC.

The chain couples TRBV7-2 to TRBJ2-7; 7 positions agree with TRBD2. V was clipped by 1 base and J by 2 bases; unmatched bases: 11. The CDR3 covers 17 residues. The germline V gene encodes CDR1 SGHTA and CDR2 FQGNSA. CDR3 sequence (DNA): TGTGCCAGCAGCTTAGTGGGGGACTATCGTAGAGCCTACGAGCAGTACTTC. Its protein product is CASSLVGDYRRAYEQYF. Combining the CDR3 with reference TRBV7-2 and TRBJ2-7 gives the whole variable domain GAGVSQSPSNKVTEKGKDVELRCDPISGHTALYWYRQSLGQGLEFLIYFQGNSAPDKSGLPSDRFSAERTGGSVSTLTIQRTQQEDSAVYLCASSLVGDYRRAYEQYFGPGTRLTVT.

In DNA form, the CDR3 reads TGTGCCAGCAGTTTATGGGAACAGGGTCGGAACGAGCAGTACTTC. Translation gives CASSLWEQGRNEQYF. V usage is TRBV28 and J usage is TRBJ2-7; the D gene is possibly TRBD1 (6 bases). The CDR3 length is 15 residues. Trimming took 0 bases from V and 5 from J, leaving 14 bases between them. CDR1 and CDR2 from the germline V gene are MDHEN and SYDVKM.

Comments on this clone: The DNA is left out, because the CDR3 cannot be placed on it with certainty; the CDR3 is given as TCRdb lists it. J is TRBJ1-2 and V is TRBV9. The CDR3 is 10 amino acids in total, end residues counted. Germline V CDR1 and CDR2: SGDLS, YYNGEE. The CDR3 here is CASSVAVGTF.

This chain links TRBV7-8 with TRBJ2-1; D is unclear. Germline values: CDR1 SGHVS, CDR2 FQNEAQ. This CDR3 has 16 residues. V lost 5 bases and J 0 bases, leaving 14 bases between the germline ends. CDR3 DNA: TGTGCCAGCAGCCCGACCAGGTCCTTCTCCTACAATGAGCAGTTCTTC. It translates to CASSPTRSFSYNEQFF.

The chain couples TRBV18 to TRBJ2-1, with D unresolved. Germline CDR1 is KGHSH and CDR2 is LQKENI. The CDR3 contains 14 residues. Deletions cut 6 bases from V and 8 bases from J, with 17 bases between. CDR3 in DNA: TGTGCCAGCTCCGAAAATACCTCACCGGATGAGCAGTTCTTC. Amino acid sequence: CASSENTSPDEQFF.

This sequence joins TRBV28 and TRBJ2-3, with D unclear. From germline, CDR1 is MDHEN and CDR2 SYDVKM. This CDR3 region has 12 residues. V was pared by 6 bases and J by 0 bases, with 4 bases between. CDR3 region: CASRDSTDTQYF. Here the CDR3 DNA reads TGTGCCAGCAGGGACAGCACAGATACGCAGTATTTT.

CDR3: CAISEAGAHSYTQYF. Written as DNA, the CDR3 is TGTGCCATCAGTGAAGCAGGGGCTCACAGTTATACGCAGTATTTT. The V gene is TRBV10-3, the J gene TRBJ2-3, with TRBD1 as a possible D gene (6 bases). Germline V gene data show CDR1 as ENHRY and CDR2 as SYGVKD. This CDR3 is 15 amino acids long. Trimming cost V 3 bases and J 7 bases, with 17 bases left between them.

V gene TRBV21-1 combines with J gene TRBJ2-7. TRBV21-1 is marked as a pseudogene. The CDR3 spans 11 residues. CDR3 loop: CASTSWGEQYF. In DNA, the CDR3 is TGTGCCAGCACGAGTTGGGGCGAGCAGTACTTC.

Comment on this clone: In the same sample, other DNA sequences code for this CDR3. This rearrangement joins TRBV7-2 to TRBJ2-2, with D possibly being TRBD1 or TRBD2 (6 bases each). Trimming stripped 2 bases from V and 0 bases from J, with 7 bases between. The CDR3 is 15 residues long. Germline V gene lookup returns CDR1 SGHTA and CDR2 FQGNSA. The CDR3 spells CASSLRGANTGELFF. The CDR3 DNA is TGTGCCAGCAGCTTAAGGGGGGCGAACACCGGGGAGCTGTTTTTT.

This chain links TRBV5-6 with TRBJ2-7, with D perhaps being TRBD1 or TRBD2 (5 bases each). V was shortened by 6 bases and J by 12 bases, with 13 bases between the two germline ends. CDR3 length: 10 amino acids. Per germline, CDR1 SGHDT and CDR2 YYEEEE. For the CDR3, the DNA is TGTGCCAGCATCCCGGGAAGGGGGTACTTC. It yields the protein CASIPGRGYF.

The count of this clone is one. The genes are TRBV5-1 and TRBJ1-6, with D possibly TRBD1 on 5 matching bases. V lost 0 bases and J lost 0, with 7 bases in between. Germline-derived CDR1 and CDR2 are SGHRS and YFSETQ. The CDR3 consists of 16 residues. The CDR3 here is CASSLGTNSYNSPLHF. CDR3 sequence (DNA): TGCGCCAGCAGCTTGGGGACAAACTCCTATAATTCACCCCTCCACTTT.

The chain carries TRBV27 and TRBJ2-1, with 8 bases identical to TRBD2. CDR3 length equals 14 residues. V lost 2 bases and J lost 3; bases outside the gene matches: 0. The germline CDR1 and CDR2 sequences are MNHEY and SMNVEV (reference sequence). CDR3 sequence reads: CASSLLAGYNEQFF. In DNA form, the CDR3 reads TGTGCCAGCAGTTTACTAGCGGGCTACAATGAGCAGTTCTTC.

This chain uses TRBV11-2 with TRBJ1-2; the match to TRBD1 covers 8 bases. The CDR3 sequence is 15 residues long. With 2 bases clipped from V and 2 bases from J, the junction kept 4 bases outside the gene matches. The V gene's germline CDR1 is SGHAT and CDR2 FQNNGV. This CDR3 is CASSLTRTGNYGYTF. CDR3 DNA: TGTGCCAGCAGCTTAACTCGGACAGGGAACTATGGCTACACCTTC.

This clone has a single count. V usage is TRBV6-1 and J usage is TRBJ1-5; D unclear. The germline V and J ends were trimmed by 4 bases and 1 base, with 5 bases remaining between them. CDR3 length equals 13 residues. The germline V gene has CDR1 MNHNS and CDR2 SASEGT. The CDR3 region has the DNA TGTGCCAGCAGTGTGAACAGCAATCAGCCCCAGCATTTT. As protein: CASSVNSNQPQHF.

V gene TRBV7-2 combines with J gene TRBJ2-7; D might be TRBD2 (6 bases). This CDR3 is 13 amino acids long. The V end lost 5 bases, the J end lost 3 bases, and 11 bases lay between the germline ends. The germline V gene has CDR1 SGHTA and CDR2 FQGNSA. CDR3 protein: CASSRDGSYEQYF. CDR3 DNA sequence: TGTGCCAGCAGCCGAGACGGGAGCTACGAGCAGTACTTC.

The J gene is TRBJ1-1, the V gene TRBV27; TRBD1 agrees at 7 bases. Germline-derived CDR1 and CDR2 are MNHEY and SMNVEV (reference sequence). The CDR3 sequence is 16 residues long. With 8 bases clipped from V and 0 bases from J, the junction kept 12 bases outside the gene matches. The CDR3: CASRGVNRGMNTEAFF. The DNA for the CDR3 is TGTGCCAGCCGTGGGGTTAACAGGGGAATGAACACTGAAGCTTTCTTT.

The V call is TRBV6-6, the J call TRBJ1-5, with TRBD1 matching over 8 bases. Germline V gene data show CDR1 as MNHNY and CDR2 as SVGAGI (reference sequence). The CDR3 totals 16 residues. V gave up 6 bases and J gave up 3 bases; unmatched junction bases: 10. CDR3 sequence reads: CASSWDRHYPNQPQHF. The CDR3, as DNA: TGTGCCAGCAGCTGGGACAGGCACTACCCCAATCAGCCCCAGCATTTT.